One and the same sample provided the 22 T cell receptor beta chains below, sequenced in a study of T cells in Graves' hyperthyroidism and ophthalmopathy. RNA transcripts gave rise to amplified TCR beta CDR3 regions. HTBI primers drove first-round RT-PCR of the TCR CDR3. TCRdb reanalysed the multiplex PCR reads using MiXCR and keeps one entry per CDR3 protein. The repertoire holds some 700,000 distinct CDR3 sequences, with around 16% as singletons. Sequencing input: blood. All receptors come from a man aged 45-65 years with Graves' hyperthyroidism.

In its sample, this clonotype was seen a few times. The chain is built from TRBV24-1 and TRBJ2-1, with a tentative D call TRBD2 (6 bases). There are 15 residues in the CDR3. Trimming stripped 1 base from V and 6 bases from J, with 12 bases between. In germline, CDR1 is KGHDR, CDR2 SFDVKD. The CDR3 nucleotides read TGTGCCACCAGTGATTTCCTCGGGACTTCCAATGAGCAGTTCTTC. Amino acids: CATSDFLGTSNEQFF.

In its sample, this clonotype was seen many times. The CDR3 nucleotides are TGTGCCAGCAGCGCCCGTTTCGAGCGGGTGTTTACCTACGAGCAGTACTTC. Amino acids: CASSARFERVFTYEQYF. The chain links TRBV7-8 to TRBJ2-7; D is possibly TRBD2 (6 bases). V dropped 5 bases and J dropped 2 bases, with 22 bases sitting between them. This CDR3 region has 17 residues. From germline, CDR1 is SGHVS and CDR2 FQNEAQ.

This clonotype has just a few counts. The V and J genes are TRBV24-1 and TRBJ1-2; tentative D call: TRBD1 (5 bases). The CDR3 extends over 13 amino acids. CDR1 KGHDR and CDR2 SFDVKD come from the germline V gene. V was pared by 6 bases and J by 3 bases, with 10 bases between. The CDR3 loop reads CATSPGRDYGYTF. The CDR3, as DNA: TGTGCCACCAGTCCCGGCAGGGACTATGGCTACACCTTC.

At least ten counts were recorded for this clonotype. The chain is built from TRBV2 and TRBJ1-3, with D possibly TRBD1 on 6 matching bases. The CDR3 has 13 residues. CDR1 SNHLY and CDR2 FYNNEI come from the germline V gene. V was cut by 8 bases and J by 2 bases, with 10 bases left in between. This CDR3 is CASVRDTGNTIYF. The CDR3 DNA reads TGTGCCAGCGTCCGGGACACTGGAAACACCATATATTTT.

This clonotype was found many times. The V gene is TRBV24-1, the J gene TRBJ2-5; TRBD1 agrees at 12 bases. Germline V gene data show CDR1 as KGHDR and CDR2 as SFDVKD. After removal of 6 bases from V and 5 bases from J, the junction contained 9 bases not matched to a gene. This CDR3 comprises 16 residues. The DNA for the CDR3 is TGTGCCACCAGTCTTCCGGGACAGGGGGCCGGCGAGACCCAGTACTTC. Translated, it gives CATSLPGQGAGETQYF.

In its sample, this clonotype was seen many times. The J gene is TRBJ1-4, the V gene TRBV6-1; 7 bases fit TRBD1. V shed 6 bases and J 5 bases; nucleotides not matched to a gene: 3. This CDR3 spans 13 amino acids. Germline assignment: CDR1 MNHNS and CDR2 SASEGT. The CDR3 nucleotides are TGTGCCAGCAGGGGACAGATAAATGAAAAACTGTTTTTT. Amino acids: CASRGQINEKLFF.

The rearrangement joins TRBV20-1 to TRBJ2-2; 7 bases line up with TRBD1. The CDR3 has 14 amino acids. Looked up from germline, CDR1 is DFQATT and CDR2 is SNEGSKA (reference sequence). The J segment lost 5 bases and the V segment lost 0 bases, leaving 3 bases of the junction unmatched. The CDR3 DNA follows: TGCAGTGCTAGAGACCTACAGGGGACCGGGGAGCTGTTTTTT. Amino acid sequence: CSARDLQGTGELFF.

This clonotype has a count of ten or more. The rearrangement joins TRBV5-1 to TRBJ2-7, with 9 positions matching TRBD2. Germline CDR1 and CDR2: SGHRS and YFSETQ. CDR3 size: 14 residues. V was pared by 2 bases and J by 6 bases, with 6 bases of the junction left unmatched. The CDR3 loop reads CASSLAGGQTEQYF. CDR3 in DNA: TGCGCCAGCAGCTTAGCGGGAGGACAAACCGAGCAGTACTTC.

At least ten counts were recorded for this clonotype. V is TRBV7-2 and J is TRBJ1-1; D gene unclear. This CDR3 has 17 amino acids. V lost 1 base and J 0 bases, leaving 15 bases between the germline ends. Germline V gene lookup returns CDR1 SGHTA and CDR2 FQGNSA. The chain's CDR3 is CASSLVGFGRMNTEAFF. CDR3 in DNA: TGTGCCAGCAGCTTAGTGGGGTTCGGCAGAATGAACACTGAAGCTTTCTTT. Full variable domain (remainder filled in from reference TRBV7-2 and TRBJ1-1): GAGVSQSPSNKVTEKGKDVELRCDPISGHTALYWYRQSLGQGLEFLIYFQGNSAPDKSGLPSDRFSAERTGGSVSTLTIQRTQQEDSAVYLCASSLVGFGRMNTEAFFGQGTRLTVV.

The CDR3 DNA follows: TGCAGCGTTTTCGGACAGGGAACTTACGAGCAGTACTTC. It yields the protein CSVFGQGTYEQYF. The chain uses TRBV29-1 and TRBJ2-7; 8 bases fit TRBD1. The J segment lost 4 bases and the V segment lost 5 bases, leaving 7 bases of the junction unmatched. Germline V CDR1 and CDR2: SQVTM, ANQGSEA. The length of the CDR3 is 13 residues.

This clonotype was counted at least ten times. This sequence joins TRBV12-3 or TRBV12-4 and TRBJ2-7; tentative D call: TRBD1 (6 bases). V was clipped by 4 bases and J by 6 bases, with 10 bases between them. The CDR3 length is 12 residues. The chain's CDR3 is CASSYRVTEQYF. CDR3 sequence (DNA): TGTGCCAGCAGTTACAGGGTGACCGAGCAGTACTTC.

In this sample, this clonotype turned up many times. This sequence joins TRBV6-2 or TRBV6-3 and TRBJ1-1; D gene uncertain. Deletions cut 7 bases from V and 6 bases from J, with 9 bases between. The CDR3 extends over 11 amino acids. Germline assignment: CDR1 MNHEY and CDR2 SVGEGT. The CDR3 reads CASTGRAEAFF. CDR3 DNA sequence: TGTGCCAGCACGGGAAGGGCTGAAGCTTTCTTT.

This clonotype has ten or more counts. The chain uses TRBV11-2 and TRBJ2-7; weak D call: TRBD1 (6 bases). Germline lookup yields CDR1 SGHAT and CDR2 FQNNGV. CDR3 length: 15 residues. V lost 4 bases and J lost 1, with 14 bases in between. The CDR3, as DNA: TGTGCCAGCAGCTCCGGGTGGGACATTTCCTACGAGCAGTACTTC. Translated: CASSSGWDISYEQYF. Together with reference TRBV11-2 and TRBJ2-7, the CDR3 gives the full variable domain: EAGVAQSPRYKIIEKRQSVAFWCNPISGHATLYWYQQILGQGPKLLIQFQNNGVVDDSQLPKDRFSAERLKGVDSTLKIQPAKLEDSAVYLCASSSGWDISYEQYFGPGTRLTVT.

This clonotype was found many times. The rearrangement joins TRBV12-3 or TRBV12-4 to TRBJ1-5; no firm D call. This CDR3 spans 13 amino acids. Trimming left V 6 bases short and J 6 bases short, with 12 bases between. CDR3 bases: TGTGCCAGCAGCCTTTTAGAGGGTCAGCCCCAGCATTTT. Translated: CASSLLEGQPQHF.

This clonotype showed up just a few times. The V call is TRBV6-1, the J call TRBJ2-7, with D maybe TRBD2 (6 bases). This CDR3 has 13 residues. Germline CDR1 MNHNS, CDR2 SASEGT. The V and J ends lost 7 bases and 2 bases respectively, with 12 bases between them. CDR3 in DNA: TGTGCCAGCATAAGCGGGTCCGCCTACGAGCAGTACTTC. Its protein is CASISGSAYEQYF.

In this sample, this clonotype turned up many times. The rearrangement uses TRBV18 and TRBJ2-2; 7 bases align to TRBD1. The CDR3 runs 15 residues. Germline-derived CDR1 and CDR2 are KGHSH and LQKENI. After removal of 1 base from V and 1 base from J, the junction contained 0 bases not matched to a gene. The CDR3 DNA follows: TGTGCCAGCTCACCACGACAGGGGAACACCGGGGAGCTGTTTTTT. Residues: CASSPRQGNTGELFF.

This clonotype was picked up a small number of times. The rearrangement uses TRBV20-1 and TRBJ1-2; no firm D call. Per the germline V gene, CDR1 is DFQATT and CDR2 is SNEGSKA (reference sequence). V lost 1 base and J 2 bases, leaving 11 bases between the germline ends. The CDR3 spans 14 residues. CDR3: CSARVWQKNYGYTF. The CDR3 region has the DNA TGCAGTGCTAGAGTTTGGCAGAAGAACTATGGCTACACCTTC.

The J gene is TRBJ1-4, the V gene TRBV7-8; tentative D call: TRBD1 (5 bases). The germline V gene encodes CDR1 SGHVS and CDR2 FQNEAQ. The CDR3 loop spans 15 amino acids. V lost 5 bases and J lost 4, with 14 bases in between. CDR3 loop: CASSRSQGINEKLFF. The CDR3 DNA sequence: TGTGCCAGCAGCCGGAGCCAGGGAATTAATGAAAAACTGTTTTTT. Together with reference TRBV7-8 and TRBJ1-4, the CDR3 gives the full variable domain: GAGVSQSPRYKVAKRGQDVALRCDPISGHVSLFWYQQALGQGPEFLTYFQNEAQLDKSGLPSDRFFAERPEGSVSTLKIQRTQQEDSAVYLCASSRSQGINEKLFFGSGTQLSVL.

The chain carries TRBV6-6 and TRBJ1-5; possible D gene TRBD1, 5 bases. The CDR3 has 14 residues. CDR1 is MNHNY, CDR2 SVGAGI, per germline (reference sequence). V shed 0 bases and J shed 7 bases, with 10 bases lying between them. CDR3 sequence: CASSYSISGQPQHF. The CDR3 bases are TGTGCCAGCAGTTACTCGATCTCAGGGCAGCCCCAGCATTTT.

This chain connects TRBV20-1 to TRBJ1-2; D is uncertain. V gave up 0 bases and J gave up 4 bases, with 9 bases separating them. CDR3 length equals 13 residues. Germline CDR1 and CDR2: DFQATT and SNEGSKA (reference sequence). The CDR3 here is CSARDLPAYGYTF. The CDR3 DNA reads TGCAGTGCTAGAGATCTCCCCGCCTATGGCTACACCTTC.

This clonotype turned up a few times. This chain links TRBV4-1 with TRBJ2-7; D is uncertain. This CDR3 contains 14 residues. CDR1 and CDR2 from the germline V gene are MGHRA and YSYEKL. Trimming removed 2 bases from V and 0 bases from J, with 8 bases in between. CDR3 residues: CASSQIVHSYEQYF. In nucleotides, the CDR3 is TGCGCCAGCAGCCAAATTGTGCACTCCTACGAGCAGTACTTC.

Only a few counts were recorded for this clonotype. V is TRBV27 and J is TRBJ2-7, with D tentatively TRBD2 (6 bases). CDR1 is MNHEY and CDR2 is SMNVEV in the germline V gene (reference sequence). V lost 8 bases to trimming and J lost 4 bases, with 15 bases between them. The CDR3 is 13 residues long. The CDR3 spells CASGLEAGYEQYF. The CDR3 nucleotides read TGTGCCAGCGGGTTGGAAGCGGGTTACGAGCAGTACTTC.